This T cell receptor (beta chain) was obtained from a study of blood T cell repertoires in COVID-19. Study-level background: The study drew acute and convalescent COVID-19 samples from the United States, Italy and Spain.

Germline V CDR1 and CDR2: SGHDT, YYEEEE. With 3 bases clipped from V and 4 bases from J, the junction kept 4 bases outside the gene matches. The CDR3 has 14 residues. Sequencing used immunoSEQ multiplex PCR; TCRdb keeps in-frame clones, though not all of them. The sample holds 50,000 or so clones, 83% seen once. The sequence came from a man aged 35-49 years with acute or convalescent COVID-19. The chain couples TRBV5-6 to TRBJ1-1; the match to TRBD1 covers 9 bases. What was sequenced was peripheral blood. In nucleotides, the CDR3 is TGTGCCAGCAGCTCAGACAGGGGGGTCACTGAAGCTTTCTTT. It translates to CASSSDRGVTEAFF.